The present entry profiles one T cell receptor beta chain with its context. Its target is not known. The sample belongs to a study of shared clonotypes between healthy human individuals. Overall study findings and caveats: Represented diversity (both genetic and exposure-history) was limited by the small number of donors.

The data were produced by immunoSEQ multiplex PCR, yet TCRdb's version contains in-frame clones alone and is incomplete. The sample contains roughly 2,000,000 clones, around 93% of which appear only once. The ends lost 4 bases at V and 10 bases at J; junction bases unmatched: 4. CDR1 is SGHNT and CDR2 is YYREEE in the germline V gene (reference sequence). The length of the CDR3 is 12 residues. Naive CD8 cells were CD45RO-negative, positively selected for CCR7, excluding terminally differentiated effector memory CD45RA+ cells. The chain couples TRBV5-4 to TRBJ2-2, with 7 bases lining up with TRBD1. This TCR derives from a man aged 18 to 29 in good health. Some clones in this sample may be carry-over from other donors' samples. The sequencing sample was made of naive CD8+ T cells from PBMCs. The CDR3 is CASSRDSQELFF. The CDR3 DNA reads TGTGCCAGCAGCAGGGACAGTCAGGAGCTGTTTTTT.